The clone carrying this T cell receptor beta chain was seen a few times. The entry originates in a study of T-cell reconstitution after alpha-beta-depleted transplantation in children. Preparation of the TCRbeta library involved a method that used unique molecular identifiers. TCRdb ran MiXCR on the PCR reads and lists one entry per CDR3 protein. Of hundreds of thousands of distinct CDR3 sequences listed, under 20% were seen once; the top ten hold roughly 29%. This CDR3 spans 14 amino acids. In germline, CDR1 is SGHVS, CDR2 FQNEAQ. V lost 2 bases and J 12 bases, leaving 17 bases between the germline ends.

The rearrangement links TRBV7-8 to TRBJ2-1; possible D gene TRBD2, 5 bases. The TCR was taken from a boy under two years old who had a stem cell transplant for Wiskott-Aldrich syndrome, so the T cells may come from the graft donor. Sequenced here: PBMCs, mostly from graft donor cells, sampled 360 days after TCRalphabeta/CD19-depleted stem cell transplant. Here the CDR3 DNA reads TGTGCCAGCAGCTTACAAGCGGTTCCTAAGGGGCAGTTCTTC. Its protein product is CASSLQAVPKGQFF.